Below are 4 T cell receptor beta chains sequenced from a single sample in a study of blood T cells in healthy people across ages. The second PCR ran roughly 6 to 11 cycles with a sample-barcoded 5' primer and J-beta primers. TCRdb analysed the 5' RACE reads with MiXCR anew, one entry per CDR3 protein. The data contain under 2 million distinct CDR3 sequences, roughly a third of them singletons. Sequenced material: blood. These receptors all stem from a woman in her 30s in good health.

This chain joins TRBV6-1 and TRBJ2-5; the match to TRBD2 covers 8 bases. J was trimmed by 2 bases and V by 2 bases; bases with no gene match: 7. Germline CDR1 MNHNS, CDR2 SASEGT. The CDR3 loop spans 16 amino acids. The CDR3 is CASSEHGGAVQETQYF. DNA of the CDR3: TGTGCCAGCAGTGAACACGGGGGGGCCGTACAAGAGACCCAGTACTTC.

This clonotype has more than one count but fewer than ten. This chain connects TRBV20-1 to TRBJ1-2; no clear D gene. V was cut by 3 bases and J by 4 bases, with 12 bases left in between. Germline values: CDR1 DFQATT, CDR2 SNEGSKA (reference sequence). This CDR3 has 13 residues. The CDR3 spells CSASIQYPYGYTF. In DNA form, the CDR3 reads TGCAGTGCTAGCATACAGTACCCCTATGGCTACACCTTC.

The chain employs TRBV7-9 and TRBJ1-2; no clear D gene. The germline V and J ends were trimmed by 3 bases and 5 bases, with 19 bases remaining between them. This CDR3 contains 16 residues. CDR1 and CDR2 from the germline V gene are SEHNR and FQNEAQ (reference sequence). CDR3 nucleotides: TGTGCCAGCAGCTTCCCCTGGACGGCCGGGCCGTATGGCTACACCTTC. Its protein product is CASSFPWTAGPYGYTF.

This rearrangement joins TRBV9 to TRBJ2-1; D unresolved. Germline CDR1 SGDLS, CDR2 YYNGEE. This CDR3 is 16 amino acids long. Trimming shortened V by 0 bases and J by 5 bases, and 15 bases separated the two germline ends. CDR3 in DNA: TGTGCCAGCAGCGTAGTGCCCACCGAGGCCCACAATGAGCAGTTCTTC. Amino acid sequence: CASSVVPTEAHNEQFF.